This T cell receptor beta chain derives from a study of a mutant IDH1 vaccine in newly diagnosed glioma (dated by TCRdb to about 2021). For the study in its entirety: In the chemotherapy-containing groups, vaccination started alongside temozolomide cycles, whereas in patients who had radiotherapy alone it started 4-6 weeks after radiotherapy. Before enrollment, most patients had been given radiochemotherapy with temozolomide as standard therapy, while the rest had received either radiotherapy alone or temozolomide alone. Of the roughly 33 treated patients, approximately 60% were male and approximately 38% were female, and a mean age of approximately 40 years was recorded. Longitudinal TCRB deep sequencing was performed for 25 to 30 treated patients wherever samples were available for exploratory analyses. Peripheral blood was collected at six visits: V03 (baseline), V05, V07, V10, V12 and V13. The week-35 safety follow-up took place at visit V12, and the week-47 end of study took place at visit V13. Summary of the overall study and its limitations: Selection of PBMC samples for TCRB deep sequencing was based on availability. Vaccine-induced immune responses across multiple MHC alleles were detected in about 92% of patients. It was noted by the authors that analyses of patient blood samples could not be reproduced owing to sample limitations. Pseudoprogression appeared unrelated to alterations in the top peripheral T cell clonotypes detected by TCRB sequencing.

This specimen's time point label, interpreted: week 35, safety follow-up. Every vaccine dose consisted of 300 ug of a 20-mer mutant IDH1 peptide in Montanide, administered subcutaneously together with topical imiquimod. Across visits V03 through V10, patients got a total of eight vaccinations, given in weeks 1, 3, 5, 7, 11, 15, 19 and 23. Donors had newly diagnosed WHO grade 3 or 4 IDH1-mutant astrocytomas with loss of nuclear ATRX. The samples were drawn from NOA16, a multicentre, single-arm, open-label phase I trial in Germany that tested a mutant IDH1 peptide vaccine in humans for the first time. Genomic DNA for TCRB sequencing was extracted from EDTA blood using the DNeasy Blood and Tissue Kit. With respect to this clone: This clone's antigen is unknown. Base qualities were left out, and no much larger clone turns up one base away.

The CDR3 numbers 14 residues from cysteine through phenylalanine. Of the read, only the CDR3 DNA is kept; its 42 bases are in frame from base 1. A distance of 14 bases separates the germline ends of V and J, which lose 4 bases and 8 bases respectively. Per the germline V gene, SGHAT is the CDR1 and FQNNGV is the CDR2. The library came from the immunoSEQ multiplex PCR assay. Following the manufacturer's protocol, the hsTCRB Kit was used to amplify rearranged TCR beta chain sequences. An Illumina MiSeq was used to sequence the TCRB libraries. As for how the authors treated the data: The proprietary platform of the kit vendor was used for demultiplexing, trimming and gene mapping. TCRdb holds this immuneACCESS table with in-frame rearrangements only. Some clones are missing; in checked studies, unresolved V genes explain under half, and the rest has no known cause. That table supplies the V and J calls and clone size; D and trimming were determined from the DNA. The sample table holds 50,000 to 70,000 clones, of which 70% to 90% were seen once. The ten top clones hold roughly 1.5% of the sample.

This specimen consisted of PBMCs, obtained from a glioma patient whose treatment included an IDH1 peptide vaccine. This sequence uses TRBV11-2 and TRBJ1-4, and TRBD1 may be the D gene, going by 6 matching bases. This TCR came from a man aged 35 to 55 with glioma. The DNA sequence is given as TGTGCCAGCAGCTCACGACAGGCTGGGGAAAAACTGTTTTTT. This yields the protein CASSSRQAGEKLFF.